The 5 T cell receptor beta chains reported below all come from one sample, sequenced in a study of blood T cells in healthy people across ages. Together with a sample-barcoded 5' primer, a J-beta primer mix was included in a second PCR lasting roughly 6 to 12 cycles. Each CDR3 protein is one row after TCRdb ran MiXCR on the 5' RACE reads. The sample records roughly 1.5 million distinct CDR3 sequences, roughly 43% being singletons. Specimen: blood. The receptors come from a young woman in good health.

The rearrangement uses TRBV29-1 and TRBJ1-2; D remains unclear. Germline V CDR1 and CDR2: SQVTM, ANQGSEA. Deletions cut 5 bases from V and 1 base from J, with 11 bases between. This CDR3 comprises 13 residues. The CDR3 is CSVREDNNYGYTF. Written as DNA, the CDR3 is TGCAGCGTTCGAGAAGACAATAACTATGGCTACACCTTC.

This clonotype showed up just a few times. The genes are TRBV20-1 and TRBJ1-5; perhaps TRBD1 as D (5 bases). CDR1 and CDR2 from the germline V gene are DFQATT and SNEGSKA (reference sequence). This CDR3 region has 15 residues. V lost 6 bases and J 2 bases, leaving 17 bases between the germline ends. CDR3 amino acids: CSAQVATSGNQPQHF. The CDR3 DNA sequence: TGCAGTGCACAGGTTGCGACTAGTGGCAATCAGCCCCAGCATTTT.

Ten or more counts support this clonotype. The rearrangement links TRBV7-3 to TRBJ2-7; D perhaps matches TRBD1 (6 bases). V gave up 5 bases and J gave up 3 bases, with 11 bases separating them. Per germline, CDR1 SGHTA and CDR2 FQGTGA. The CDR3 runs 13 residues. The CDR3 sequence: CASSPLGGYEQYF. The CDR3 DNA reads as TGTGCCAGCAGCCCCTTAGGGGGCTACGAGCAGTACTTC.

This clonotype was picked up a small number of times. The gene calls are TRBV4-2 and TRBJ2-3, with no clear D. V lost 8 bases and J 1 base, leaving 19 bases between the germline ends. Germline CDR1 reads LGHNA; CDR2 reads YNFKEQ. The CDR3 extends over 16 amino acids. The CDR3 DNA is TGTGCCAGCTCCCTGACGCGGTCACCGGGCACAGATACGCAGTATTTT. Translating gives CASSLTRSPGTDTQYF.

The chain is built from TRBV6-5 and TRBJ1-1, with 9 bases matching TRBD1. The germline V gene has CDR1 MNHEY and CDR2 SVGAGI. The V segment lost 4 bases and the J segment 11 bases; nucleotides outside the gene matches: 14. The CDR3 has 15 amino acids. CDR3 DNA: TGTGCCAGCAGTTCCCCGGGACAGGGATTTGGTGACGCTTTCTTT. Encoded protein: CASSSPGQGFGDAFF.